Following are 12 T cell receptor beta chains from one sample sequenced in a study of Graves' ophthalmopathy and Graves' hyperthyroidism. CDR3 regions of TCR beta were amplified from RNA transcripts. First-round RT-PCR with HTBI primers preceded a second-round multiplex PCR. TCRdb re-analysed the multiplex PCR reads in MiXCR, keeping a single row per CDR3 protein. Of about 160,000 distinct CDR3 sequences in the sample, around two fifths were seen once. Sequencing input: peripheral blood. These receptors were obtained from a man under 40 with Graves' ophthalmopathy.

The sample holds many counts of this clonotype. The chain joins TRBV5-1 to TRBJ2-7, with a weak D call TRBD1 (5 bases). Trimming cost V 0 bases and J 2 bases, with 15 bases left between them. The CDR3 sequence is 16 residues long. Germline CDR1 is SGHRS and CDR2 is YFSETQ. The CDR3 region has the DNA TGCGCCAGCAGCTTGGAGGCAGGGTTGTTGACCTACGAGCAGTACTTC. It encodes CASSLEAGLLTYEQYF.

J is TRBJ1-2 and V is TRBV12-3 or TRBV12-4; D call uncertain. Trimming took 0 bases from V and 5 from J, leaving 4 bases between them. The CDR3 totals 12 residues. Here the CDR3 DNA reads TGTGCCAGCAGTTTAGCGGGATATGGCTACACCTTC. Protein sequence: CASSLAGYGYTF.

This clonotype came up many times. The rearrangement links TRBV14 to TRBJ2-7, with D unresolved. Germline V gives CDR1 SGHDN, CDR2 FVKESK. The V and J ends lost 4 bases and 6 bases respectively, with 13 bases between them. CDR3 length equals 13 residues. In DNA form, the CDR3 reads TGTGCCAGCAGCCTTTCCGAAGGGCTCGAGCAGTACTTC. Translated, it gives CASSLSEGLEQYF.

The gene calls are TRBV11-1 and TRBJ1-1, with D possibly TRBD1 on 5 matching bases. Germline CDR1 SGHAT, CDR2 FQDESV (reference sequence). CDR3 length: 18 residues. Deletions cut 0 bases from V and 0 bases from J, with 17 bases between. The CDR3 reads CASSLADSPGGMNTEAFF. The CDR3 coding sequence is TGTGCCAGCAGCTTAGCCGACAGCCCCGGTGGGATGAACACTGAAGCTTTCTTT.

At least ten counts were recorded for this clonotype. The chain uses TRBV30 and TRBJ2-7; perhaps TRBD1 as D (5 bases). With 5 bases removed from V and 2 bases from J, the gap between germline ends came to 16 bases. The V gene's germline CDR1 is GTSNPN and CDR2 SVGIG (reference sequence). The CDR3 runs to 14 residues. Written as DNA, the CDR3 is TGTGCCTGGCGTGGGGCGACGTGGCCCTACGAGCAGTACTTC. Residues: CAWRGATWPYEQYF.

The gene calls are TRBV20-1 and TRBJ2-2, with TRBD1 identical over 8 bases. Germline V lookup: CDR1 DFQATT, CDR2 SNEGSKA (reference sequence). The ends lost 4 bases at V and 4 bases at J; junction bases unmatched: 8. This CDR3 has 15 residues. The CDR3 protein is CSATPGGLTTGELFF. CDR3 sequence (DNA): TGCAGTGCTACCCCAGGGGGCCTCACCACCGGGGAGCTGTTTTTT.

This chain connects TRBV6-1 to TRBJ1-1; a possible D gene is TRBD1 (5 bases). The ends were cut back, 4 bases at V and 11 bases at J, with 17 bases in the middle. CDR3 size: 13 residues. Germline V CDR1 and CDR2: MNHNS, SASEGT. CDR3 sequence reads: CASSVQGHGWAFF. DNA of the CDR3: TGTGCCAGCAGTGTGCAGGGCCATGGTTGGGCTTTCTTT.

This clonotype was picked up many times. The CDR3 is CASSGGTSTEAFF. The CDR3 nucleotides are TGTGCCAGCAGTGGAGGGACAAGCACTGAAGCTTTCTTT. The genes are TRBV6-1 and TRBJ1-1; tentative D call: TRBD1 (6 bases). CDR1 is MNHNS and CDR2 is SASEGT in the germline V gene. The CDR3 loop spans 13 amino acids. The V end was cut by 4 bases, the J end by 4 bases, with 10 bases between.

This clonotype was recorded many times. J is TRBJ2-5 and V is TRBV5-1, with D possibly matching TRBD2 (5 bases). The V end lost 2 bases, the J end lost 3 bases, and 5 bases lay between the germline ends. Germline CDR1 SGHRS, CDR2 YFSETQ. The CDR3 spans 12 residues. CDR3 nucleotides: TGCGCCAGCAGCTTCGGGGAAGAGACCCAGTACTTC. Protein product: CASSFGEETQYF. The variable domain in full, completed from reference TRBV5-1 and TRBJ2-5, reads KAGVTQTPRYLIKTRGQQVTLSCSPISGHRSVSWYQQTPGQGLQFLFEYFSETQRNKGNFPGRFSGRQFSNSRSEMNVSTLELGDSALYLCASSFGEETQYFGPGTRLLVL.

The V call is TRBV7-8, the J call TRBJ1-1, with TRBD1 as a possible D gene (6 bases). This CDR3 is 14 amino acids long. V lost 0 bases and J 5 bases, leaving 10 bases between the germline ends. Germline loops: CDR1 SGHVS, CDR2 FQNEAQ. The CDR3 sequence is CASSLATGTTEAFF. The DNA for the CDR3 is TGTGCCAGCAGCTTAGCTACGGGGACAACTGAAGCTTTCTTT.

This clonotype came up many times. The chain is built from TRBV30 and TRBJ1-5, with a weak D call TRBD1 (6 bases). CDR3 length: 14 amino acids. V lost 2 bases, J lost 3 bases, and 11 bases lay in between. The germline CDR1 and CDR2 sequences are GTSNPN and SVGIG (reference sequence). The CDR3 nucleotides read TGTGCCTGGAGTACAGGGAGCCCCAATCAGCCCCAGCATTTT. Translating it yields CAWSTGSPNQPQHF.

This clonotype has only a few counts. CDR3 bases: TGTGCCAGCAGTTTATTGGCGTCGAACACTGAAGCTTTCTTT. Translated, it gives CASSLLASNTEAFF. The chain couples TRBV28 to TRBJ1-1; D gene uncertain. The germline CDR1 and CDR2 sequences are MDHEN and SYDVKM. Trimming left V 1 base short and J 1 base short, with 7 bases between. The CDR3 has 14 amino acids. Variable domain in full (rest from reference TRBV28 and TRBJ1-1): DVKVTQSSRYLVKRTGEKVFLECVQDMDHENMFWYRQDPGLGLRLIYFSYDVKMKEKGDIPEGYSVSREKKERFSLILESASTNQTSMYLCASSLLASNTEAFFGQGTRLTVV.